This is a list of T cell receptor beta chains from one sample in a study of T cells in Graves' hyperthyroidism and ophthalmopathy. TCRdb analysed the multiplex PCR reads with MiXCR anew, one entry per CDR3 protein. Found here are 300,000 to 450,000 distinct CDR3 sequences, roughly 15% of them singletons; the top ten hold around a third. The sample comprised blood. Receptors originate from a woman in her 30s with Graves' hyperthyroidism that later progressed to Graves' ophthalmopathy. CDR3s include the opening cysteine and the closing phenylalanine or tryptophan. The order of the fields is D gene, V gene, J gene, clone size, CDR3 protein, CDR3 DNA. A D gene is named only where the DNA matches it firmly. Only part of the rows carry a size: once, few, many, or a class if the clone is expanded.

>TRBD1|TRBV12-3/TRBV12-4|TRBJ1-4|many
CASSLGQTNEKLFF
TGTGCCAGCAGCCTGGGACAGACAAATGAAAAACTGTTTTTT
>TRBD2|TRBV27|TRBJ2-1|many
CASSLGTSLSYNEQFF
TGTGCCAGCAGTTTAGGGACTAGCCTCTCCTACAATGAGCAGTTCTTC
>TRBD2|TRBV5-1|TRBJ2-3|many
CASSLGGDYRTDTQYF
TGCGCCAGCAGCTTGGGGGGGGACTACCGCACAGATACGCAGTATTTT
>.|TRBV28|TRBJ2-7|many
CASRPTLNEQYF
TGTGCCAGCAGGCCCACGCTCAACGAGCAGTACTTC
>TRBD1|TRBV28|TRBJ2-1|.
CASGDGQGGEQFF
TGTGCCAGCGGTGACGGACAGGGGGGTGAGCAGTTCTTC
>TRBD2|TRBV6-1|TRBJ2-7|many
CASSDYIPGSGRYEQYF
TGTGCCAGCAGTGACTATATCCCGGGTAGCGGGAGGTACGAGCAGTACTTC
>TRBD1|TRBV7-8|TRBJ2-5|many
CASSLGGQLETQYF
TGTGCCAGCAGCTTAGGGGGACAGTTAGAGACCCAGTACTTC
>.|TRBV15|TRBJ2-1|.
CATSRDGGEEQFF
TGTGCCACCAGCAGAGATGGGGGCGAAGAGCAGTTCTTC
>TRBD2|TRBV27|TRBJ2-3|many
CASSLEGTSGLSTDTQYF
TGTGCCAGCAGTTTAGAGGGGACTAGCGGGCTTAGCACAGATACGCAGTATTTT
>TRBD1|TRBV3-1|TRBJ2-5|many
CASSQETGVGRETQYF
TGTGCCAGCAGCCAGGAAACAGGGGTTGGGCGAGAGACCCAGTACTTC
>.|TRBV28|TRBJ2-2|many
CASSWTPSNTGELFF
TGTGCCAGCAGCTGGACACCCTCGAACACCGGGGAGCTGTTTTTT
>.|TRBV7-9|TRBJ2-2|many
CASTPRNRPVGTGELFF
TGTGCCAGCACCCCCCGCAATCGGCCCGTAGGCACCGGGGAGCTGTTTTTT
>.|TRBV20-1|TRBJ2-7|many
CSAREGTSSSEQYF
TGCAGTGCTAGAGAGGGGACTTCTAGCTCCGAGCAGTACTTC
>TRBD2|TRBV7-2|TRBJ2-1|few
CASSLETSGSMDEQFF
TGTGCCAGCAGCTTAGAGACTAGCGGGAGTATGGATGAGCAGTTCTTC
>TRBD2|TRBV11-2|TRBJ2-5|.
CASSSNLAGGGSVETQYF
TGTGCCAGCAGCTCCAACCTAGCGGGGGGGGGGAGCGTAGAGACCCAGTACTTC